This record looks at one T cell receptor (beta chain) sequence and its context. Deep was the level used in running the assay. Here immunoSEQ multiplex PCR was the method, and the copy in TCRdb shows in-frame clones only, minus some. There are about 2.5 million clones in the sample; under 95% occur only once, and 0.37% lies in the top ten. All donors qualified as healthy HIV-negative adults and had experienced no recent acute infections or vaccinations. The CDR3 sequence is 14 residues long. V shed 3 bases and J shed 4 bases, with 13 bases lying between them. From germline, CDR1 is KGHSH and CDR2 LQKENI. This entry comes from a study of shared clonotypes between healthy human individuals. Study summary: Each donor's CD8 memory used one plate, CD8 naive two, each CD4 subset three.

Sequencing input: naive CD4+ T cells from PBMCs. Regarding subset: CD45RA+ positively selected. The gene calls are TRBV18 and TRBJ2-7; the D gene is possibly TRBD1 (6 bases). The TCR originated in a man aged 18 to 35 in good health. Some clones in this sample may be carry-over from other donors' samples. In DNA form, the CDR3 reads TGTGCCAGCTCACCGAGGACAGACTTTTACGAGCAGTACTTC. Translating it yields CASSPRTDFYEQYF.